This T cell receptor beta chain is from a study of shared clonotypes between healthy human individuals (dated by TCRdb to the early 2020s). About the investigation overall: Three men and a couple of women, aged 18 to 49 years, made up the cohort. To estimate repertoire size and how much clonotypes are shared between individuals, the study performed deep sequencing of blood TCR repertoires from roughly five healthy adults. Between about 0.85 and 9.5 billion PBMCs per donor were obtained by leukapheresis. For each donor, CD4 naive and CD4 memory were each run on three plates, CD8 naive on two plates, and CD8 memory on one plate. To increase sequencing depth and limit assay-specific biases, different laboratories used diverse techniques to prepare libraries and sequence TCR repertoires. Study-wide findings and limitations: Compared with non-shared clonotypes, clonotypes shared by all four sorted-subset donors had higher generation probabilities. Sampling was restricted to blood, and TCR repertoires in tissue are likely to differ from TCR repertoires in blood. Based on pairwise subsampling, the degree of clonotype sharing among donors was expected to be affected by sequencing depth. The small number of donors limited the genetic and exposure-history diversity represented. Naive subsets generally had larger estimated clonotype richness than memory subsets. When four donors were compared, the shared fraction of clonotypes was 5% to 6.5% for naive CD4, around 4% for naive CD8, 2.3% for memory CD4, and 0.35% to 0.4% for memory CD8. Incomplete sequencing was indicated by rarefaction of sorted-subset datasets, despite the large sequencing depth.

As regards this clone: Its antigen specificity is not known. It has no much larger one-base neighbor in the sample; base qualities were not kept.

Healthy HIV-negative adults with no recently reported acute infections or vaccinations were included as donors. All donors were Caucasian adults living in Nashville, Tennessee, USA. CD4+ T cells were enriched by magnetic negative selection, after which naive cells were positively selected on CD45RA and the negative fraction was taken as the memory subset. Blood was collected by leukapheresis, and PBMCs were isolated by Ficoll-Histopaque density gradient centrifugation and then cryopreserved in liquid nitrogen vapor phase. Analytical flow cytometry was used to check the purity and quantity of every magnetically sorted T cell population. Genomic DNA was isolated from each sorted fraction and quantified by UV absorbance on a Nanodrop 2000c. CDR1 and CDR2 are read off the germline V gene (reference sequence) as MNHEY and SMNVEV. The CDR3 starts with the cysteine, ends with the phenylalanine, and has 16 residues. Only CDR3 DNA remains: 48 bases, in frame from the first base. V trim: 5 bases; J trim: 4 bases; unmatched bases: 6.

TCR CDR3 regions were amplified from genomic DNA by multiplex PCR using the deep immunoSEQ assay. Extracted genomic DNA from each cell subset was spread evenly across all wells of several immunoSEQ 96-well plates, with each plate serving as a replicate. Each replicate PCR for sorted subsets received 150 to 250 ng genomic DNA, equal to some 32,000 T cell genomes. The purified libraries were quantified using a Qubit 3.0 fluorometer, sized with a Bioanalyzer 2100, and then quantified again using the KAPA Library Quantification kit. Each immunoSEQ 96-well plate was sequenced on its own single-read 150-cycle Illumina NextSeq 550 flow cell. Per the source publication's procedure: The immunoSEQ output contained only junctional sequences without quality scores, so filtering could not match that applied to full-length reads. To assign V/J genes and CDR3, sequences were annotated against IMGT germline references using PyIR, a Python wrapper for IgBLAST v1.9. Reads were filtered out if the reads had weak V/J assignments (E-value above 1e-6), no CDR3, stop codons, out-of-frame junctions, or ambiguous translated residues. V3J clonotypes were defined by identical inferred V gene, J gene, and CDR3 amino acid sequence. Percentage overlap between repertoires was calculated by dividing the number of shared unique clonotypes by the size of the smaller repertoire. Three approaches were used to assess repertoire richness: RTK rarefaction, the Chao1 estimator, and Recon v2.1 estimates of unobserved clonotypes. Generation probabilities for all TCRbeta clonotypes obtained by the gDNA method from several donors were computed using OLGA. TCRdb holds this immuneACCESS table with in-frame rearrangements only. Some clones are missing; in checked studies, unresolved V genes explain under half, and the rest has no known cause. V and J calls and clone size are those listed in that table; D and trimming were worked out from the DNA. In all, the sample holds more than 550,000 clones, and just under 75% of those were seen once. The top ten clones comprise under 2% of the sample.

Specimen: memory CD4+ T cells sorted from blood. Taken with the paper, the label for cell subset or site translates to: CD45RA-negative fraction. The origin of this receptor is a woman in her thirties in good health. The sequence joins TRBV27 to TRBJ2-1, with 12 bases matching TRBD2. The CDR3 region has the sequence CASSPTSGSGYNEQFF. The nucleotide sequence reads TGTGCCAGCAGTCCGACTAGCGGGAGCGGGTACAATGAGCAGTTCTTC.